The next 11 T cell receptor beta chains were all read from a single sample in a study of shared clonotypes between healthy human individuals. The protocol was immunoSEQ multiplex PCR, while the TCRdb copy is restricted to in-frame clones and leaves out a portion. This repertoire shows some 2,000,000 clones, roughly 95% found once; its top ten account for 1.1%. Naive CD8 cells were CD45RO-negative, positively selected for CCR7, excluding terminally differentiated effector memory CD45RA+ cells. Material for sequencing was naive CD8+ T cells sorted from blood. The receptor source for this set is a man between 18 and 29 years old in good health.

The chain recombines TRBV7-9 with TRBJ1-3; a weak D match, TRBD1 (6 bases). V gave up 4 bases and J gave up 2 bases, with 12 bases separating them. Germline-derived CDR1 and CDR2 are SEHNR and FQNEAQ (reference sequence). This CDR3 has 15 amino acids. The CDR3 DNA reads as TGTGCCAGCAGCTCGCTCCAGGGGACTGGAAACACCATATATTTT. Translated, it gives CASSSLQGTGNTIYF.

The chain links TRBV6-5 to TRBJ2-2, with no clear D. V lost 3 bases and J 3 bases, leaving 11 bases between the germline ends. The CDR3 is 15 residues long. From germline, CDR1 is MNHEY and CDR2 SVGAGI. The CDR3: CASSYGPLDTGELFF. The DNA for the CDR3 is TGTGCCAGCAGTTATGGCCCCCTTGACACCGGGGAGCTGTTTTTT.

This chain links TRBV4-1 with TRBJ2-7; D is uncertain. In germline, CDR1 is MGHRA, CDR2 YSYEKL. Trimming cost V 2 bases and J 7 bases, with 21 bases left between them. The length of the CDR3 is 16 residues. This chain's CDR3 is CASSQSSVSRDGEQYF. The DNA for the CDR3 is TGCGCCAGCAGCCAAAGTTCTGTGAGCAGAGATGGGGAGCAGTACTTC.

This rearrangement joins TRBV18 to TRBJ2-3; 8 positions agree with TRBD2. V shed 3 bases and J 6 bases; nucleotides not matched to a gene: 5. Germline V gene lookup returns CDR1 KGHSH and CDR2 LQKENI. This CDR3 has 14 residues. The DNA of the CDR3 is TGTGCCAGCTCACCCGAGCGGGAGCGGGATACGCAGTATTTT. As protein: CASSPERERDTQYF.

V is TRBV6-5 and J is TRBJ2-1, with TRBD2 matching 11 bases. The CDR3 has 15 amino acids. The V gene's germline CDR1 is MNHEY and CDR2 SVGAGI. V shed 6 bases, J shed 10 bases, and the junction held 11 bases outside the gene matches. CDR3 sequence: CASRQLAGGPREQFF. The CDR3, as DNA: TGTGCCAGCAGACAATTAGCGGGGGGGCCTCGGGAGCAGTTCTTC.

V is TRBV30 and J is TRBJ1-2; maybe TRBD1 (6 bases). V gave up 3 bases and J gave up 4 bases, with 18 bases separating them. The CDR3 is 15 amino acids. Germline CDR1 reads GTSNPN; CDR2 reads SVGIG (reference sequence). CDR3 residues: CAWRPQGGGSYGYTF. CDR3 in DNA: TGTGCCTGGAGGCCCCAGGGAGGGGGTAGCTATGGCTACACCTTC.

In nucleotides, the CDR3 is TGCAGCGTTAGGGACTTTCAAGAGACCCAGTACTTC. It is translated as CSVRDFQETQYF. The chain is built from TRBV29-1 and TRBJ2-5, with D perhaps TRBD2 (6 bases). This CDR3 is 12 amino acids long. Trimming took 5 bases from V and 2 from J, leaving 9 bases between them. The germline V gene encodes CDR1 SQVTM and CDR2 ANQGSEA.

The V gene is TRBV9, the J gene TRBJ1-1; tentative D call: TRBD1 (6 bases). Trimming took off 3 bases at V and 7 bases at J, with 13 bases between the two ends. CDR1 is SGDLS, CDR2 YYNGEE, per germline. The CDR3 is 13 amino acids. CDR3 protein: CASSGGGQFEAFF. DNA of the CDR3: TGTGCCAGCAGCGGCGGGGGCCAGTTTGAAGCTTTCTTT.

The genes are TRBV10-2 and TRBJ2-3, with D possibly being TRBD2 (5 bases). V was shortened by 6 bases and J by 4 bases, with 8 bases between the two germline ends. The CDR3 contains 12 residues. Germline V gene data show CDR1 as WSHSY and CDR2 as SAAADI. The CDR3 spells CASRPGADTQYF. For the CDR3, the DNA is TGCGCCAGCAGGCCCGGGGCAGATACGCAGTATTTT.

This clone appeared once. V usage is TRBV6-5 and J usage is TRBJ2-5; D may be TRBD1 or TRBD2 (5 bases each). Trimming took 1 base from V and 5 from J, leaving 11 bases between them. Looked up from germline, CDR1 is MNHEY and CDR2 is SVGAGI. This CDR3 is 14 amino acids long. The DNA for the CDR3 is TGTGCCAGCAGTTACTTGGGGGAAACGGAGACCCAGTACTTC. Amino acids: CASSYLGETETQYF.

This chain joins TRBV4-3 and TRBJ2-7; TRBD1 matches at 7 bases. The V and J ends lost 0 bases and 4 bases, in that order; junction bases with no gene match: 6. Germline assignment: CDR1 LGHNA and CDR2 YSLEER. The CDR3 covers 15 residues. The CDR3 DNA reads TGCGCCAGCAGCCAAGATAAGGGGGCAGTGTACGAGCAGTACTTC. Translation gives CASSQDKGAVYEQYF.